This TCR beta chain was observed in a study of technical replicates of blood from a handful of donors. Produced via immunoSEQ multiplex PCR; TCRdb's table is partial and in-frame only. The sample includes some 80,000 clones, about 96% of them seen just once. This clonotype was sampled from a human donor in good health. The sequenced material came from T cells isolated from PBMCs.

Here the CDR3 DNA reads TGTGCCAGCATGAAGGCCCGACTAGCGGGAGGAGGGGGGGAGCTGTTTTTT. Its translation: CASMKARLAGGGGELFF. This chain links TRBV2 with TRBJ2-2, with 13 bases that match TRBD2. J lost 8 bases, V lost 7 bases, and 13 bases had no gene match. The CDR3 runs 17 residues. Germline V gene sequence: CDR1 SNHLY, CDR2 FYNNEI.